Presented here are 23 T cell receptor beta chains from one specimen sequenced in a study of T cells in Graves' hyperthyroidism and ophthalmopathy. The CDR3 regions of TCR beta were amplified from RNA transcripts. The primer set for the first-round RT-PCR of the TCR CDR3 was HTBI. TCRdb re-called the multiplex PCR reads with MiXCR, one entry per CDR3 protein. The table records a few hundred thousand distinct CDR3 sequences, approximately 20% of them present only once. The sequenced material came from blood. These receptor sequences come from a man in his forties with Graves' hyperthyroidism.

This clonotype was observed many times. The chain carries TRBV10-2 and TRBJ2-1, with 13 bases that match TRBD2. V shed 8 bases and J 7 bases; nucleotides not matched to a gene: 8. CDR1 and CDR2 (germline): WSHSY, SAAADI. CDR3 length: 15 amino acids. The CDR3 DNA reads TGCGCCAGCCGAGGTTTGACTAGCGGGGGGAATGAGCAGTTCTTC. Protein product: CASRGLTSGGNEQFF.

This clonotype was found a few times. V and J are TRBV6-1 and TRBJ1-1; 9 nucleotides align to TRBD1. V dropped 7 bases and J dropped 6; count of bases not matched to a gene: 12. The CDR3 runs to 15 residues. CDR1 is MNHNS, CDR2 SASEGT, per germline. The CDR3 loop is CASTLPGQGSAEAFF. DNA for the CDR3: TGTGCCAGCACCCTTCCGGGACAGGGATCGGCTGAAGCTTTCTTT.

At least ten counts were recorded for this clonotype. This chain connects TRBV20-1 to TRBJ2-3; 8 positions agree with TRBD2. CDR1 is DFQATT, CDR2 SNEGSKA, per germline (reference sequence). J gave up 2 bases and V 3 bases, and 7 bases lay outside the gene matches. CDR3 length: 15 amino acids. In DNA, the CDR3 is TGCAGTGCTAGGCTCGGGAGGGGCCTCACAGATACGCAGTATTTT. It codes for CSARLGRGLTDTQYF.

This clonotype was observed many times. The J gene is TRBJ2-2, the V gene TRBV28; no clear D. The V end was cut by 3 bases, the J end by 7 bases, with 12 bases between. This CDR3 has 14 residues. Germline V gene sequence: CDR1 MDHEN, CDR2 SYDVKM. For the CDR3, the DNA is TGTGCCAGCAGTTTTGAGGAGAAGGACGGGGAGCTGTTTTTT. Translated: CASSFEEKDGELFF.

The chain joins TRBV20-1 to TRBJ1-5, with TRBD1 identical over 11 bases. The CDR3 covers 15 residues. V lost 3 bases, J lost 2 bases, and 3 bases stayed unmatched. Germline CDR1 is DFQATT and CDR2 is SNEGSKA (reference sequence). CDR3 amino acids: CSASGTGGGNQPQHF. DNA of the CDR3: TGCAGTGCTAGCGGGACAGGGGGTGGCAATCAGCCCCAGCATTTT.

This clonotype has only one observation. CDR3 DNA: TGCAGTGCTACAACAGGGAGTACGCAGTATTTT. This codes for CSATTGSTQYF. The J gene is TRBJ2-3, the V gene TRBV20-1, with D maybe TRBD1 (6 bases). Germline loops: CDR1 DFQATT, CDR2 SNEGSKA (reference sequence). V was trimmed by 4 bases and J by 8 bases, leaving 10 bases between them. The CDR3 sequence is 11 residues long.

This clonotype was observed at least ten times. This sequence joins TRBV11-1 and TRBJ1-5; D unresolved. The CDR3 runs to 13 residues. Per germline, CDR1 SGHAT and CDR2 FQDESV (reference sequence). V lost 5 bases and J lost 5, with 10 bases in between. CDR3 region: CASSPGLDQPQHF. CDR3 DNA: TGTGCCAGCAGCCCTGGATTGGATCAGCCCCAGCATTTT.

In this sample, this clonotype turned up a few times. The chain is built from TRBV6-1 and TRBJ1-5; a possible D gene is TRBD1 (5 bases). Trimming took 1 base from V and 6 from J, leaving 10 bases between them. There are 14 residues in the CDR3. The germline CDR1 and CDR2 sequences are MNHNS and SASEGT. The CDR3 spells CASSEGRDGQPQHF. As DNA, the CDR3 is TGTGCCAGCAGTGAAGGCAGGGATGGTCAGCCCCAGCATTTT.

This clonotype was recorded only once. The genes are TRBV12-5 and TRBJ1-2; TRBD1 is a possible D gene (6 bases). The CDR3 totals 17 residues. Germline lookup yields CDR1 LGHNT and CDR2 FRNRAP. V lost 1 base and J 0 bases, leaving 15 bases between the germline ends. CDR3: CASGLATGNLANYGYTF. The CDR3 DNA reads TGTGCTAGTGGTTTGGCTACAGGGAACCTAGCTAACTATGGCTACACCTTC.

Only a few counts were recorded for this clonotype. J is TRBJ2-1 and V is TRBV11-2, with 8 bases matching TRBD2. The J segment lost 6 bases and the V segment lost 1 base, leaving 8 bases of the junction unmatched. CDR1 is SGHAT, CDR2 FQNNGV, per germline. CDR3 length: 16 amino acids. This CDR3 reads CASSLVGGAVANEQFF. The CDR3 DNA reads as TGTGCCAGCAGCTTAGTCGGGGGGGCGGTCGCCAATGAGCAGTTCTTC. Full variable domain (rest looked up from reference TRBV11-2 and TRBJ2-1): EAGVAQSPRYKIIEKRQSVAFWCNPISGHATLYWYQQILGQGPKLLIQFQNNGVVDDSQLPKDRFSAERLKGVDSTLKIQPAKLEDSAVYLCASSLVGGAVANEQFFGPGTRLTVL.

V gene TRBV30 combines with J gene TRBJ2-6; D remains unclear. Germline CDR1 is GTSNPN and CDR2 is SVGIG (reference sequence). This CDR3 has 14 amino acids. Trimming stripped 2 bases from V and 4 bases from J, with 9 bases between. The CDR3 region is CAWSTGPGANVLTF. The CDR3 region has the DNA TGTGCCTGGAGTACGGGTCCCGGGGCCAACGTCCTGACTTTC.

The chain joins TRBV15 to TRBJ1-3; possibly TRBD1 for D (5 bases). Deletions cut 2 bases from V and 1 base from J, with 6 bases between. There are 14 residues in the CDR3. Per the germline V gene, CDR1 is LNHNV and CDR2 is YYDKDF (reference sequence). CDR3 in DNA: TGTGCCACCAGCAGAAGGGGATCTGGAAACACCATATATTTT. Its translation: CATSRRGSGNTIYF.

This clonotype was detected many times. CDR3 in amino acids: CAWFDRARNTEAFF. DNA of the CDR3: TGTGCCTGGTTTGACAGGGCACGGAACACTGAAGCTTTCTTT. V gene TRBV30 combines with J gene TRBJ1-1; TRBD1 aligns across 7 bases. Germline V gives CDR1 GTSNPN, CDR2 SVGIG (reference sequence). The CDR3 contains 14 residues. V was pared by 5 bases and J by 1 base, with 7 bases of the junction left unmatched.

CDR3 bases: TGTGCCAGTAGTATAGTCTTGGACAGGGGAAATCAGCCCCAGCATTTT. Residues: CASSIVLDRGNQPQHF. The genes are TRBV19 and TRBJ1-5; 9 bases align to TRBD1. The germline CDR1 and CDR2 sequences are LNHDA and SQIVND (reference sequence). V was pared by 1 base and J by 4 bases, with 5 bases of the junction left unmatched. The CDR3 totals 16 residues.

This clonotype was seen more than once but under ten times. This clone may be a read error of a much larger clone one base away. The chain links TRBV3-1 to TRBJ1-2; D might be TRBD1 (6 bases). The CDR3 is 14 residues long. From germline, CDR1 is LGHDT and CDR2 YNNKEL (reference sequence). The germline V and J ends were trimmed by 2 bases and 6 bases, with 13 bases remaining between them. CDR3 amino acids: CASSQSGVDHGYTF. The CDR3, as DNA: TGTGCCAGCAGCCAATCAGGGGTCGACCATGGCTACACCTTC.

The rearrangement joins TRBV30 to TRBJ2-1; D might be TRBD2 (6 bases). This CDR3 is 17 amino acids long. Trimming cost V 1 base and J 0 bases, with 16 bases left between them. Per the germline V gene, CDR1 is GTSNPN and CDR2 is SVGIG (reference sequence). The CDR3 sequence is CAWSGPIPAGSYNEQFF. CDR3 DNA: TGTGCCTGGAGTGGCCCCATTCCAGCGGGCTCCTACAATGAGCAGTTCTTC.

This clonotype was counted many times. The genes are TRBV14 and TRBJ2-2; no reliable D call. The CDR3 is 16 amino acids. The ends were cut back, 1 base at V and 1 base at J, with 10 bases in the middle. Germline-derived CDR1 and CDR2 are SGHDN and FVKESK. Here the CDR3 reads CASSQVELRNTGELFF. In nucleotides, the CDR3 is TGTGCCAGCAGCCAAGTGGAGCTCCGGAACACCGGGGAGCTGTTTTTT.

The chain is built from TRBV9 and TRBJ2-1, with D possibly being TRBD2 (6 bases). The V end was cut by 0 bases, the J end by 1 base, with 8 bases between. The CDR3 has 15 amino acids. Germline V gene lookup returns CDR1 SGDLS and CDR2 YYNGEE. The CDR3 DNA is TGTGCCAGCAGCGTAGGTGGGACTTCCTACAATGAGCAGTTCTTC. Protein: CASSVGGTSYNEQFF.

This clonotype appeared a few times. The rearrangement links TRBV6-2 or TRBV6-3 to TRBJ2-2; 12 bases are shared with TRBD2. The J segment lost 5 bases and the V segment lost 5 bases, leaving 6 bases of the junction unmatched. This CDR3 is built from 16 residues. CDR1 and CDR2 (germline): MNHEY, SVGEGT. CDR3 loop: CASSQLAGGPTGELFF. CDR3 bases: TGTGCCAGCAGTCAACTAGCGGGGGGTCCGACCGGGGAGCTGTTTTTT.

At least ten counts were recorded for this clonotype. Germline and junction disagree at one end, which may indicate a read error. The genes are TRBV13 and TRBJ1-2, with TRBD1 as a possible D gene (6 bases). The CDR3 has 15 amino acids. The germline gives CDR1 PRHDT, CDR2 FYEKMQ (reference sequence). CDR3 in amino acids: CASSLGGDRNYGYTF. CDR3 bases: TGTGCCAGCAGCCTAGGGGGAGACAGAAACTATGGCTACACCTTC.

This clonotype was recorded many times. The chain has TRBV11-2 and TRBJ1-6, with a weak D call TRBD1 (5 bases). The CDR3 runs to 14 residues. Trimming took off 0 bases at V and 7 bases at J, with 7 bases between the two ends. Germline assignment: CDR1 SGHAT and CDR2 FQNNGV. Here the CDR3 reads CASSLEGGNSPLHF. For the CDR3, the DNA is TGTGCCAGCAGCTTAGAGGGGGGAAATTCACCCCTCCACTTT.

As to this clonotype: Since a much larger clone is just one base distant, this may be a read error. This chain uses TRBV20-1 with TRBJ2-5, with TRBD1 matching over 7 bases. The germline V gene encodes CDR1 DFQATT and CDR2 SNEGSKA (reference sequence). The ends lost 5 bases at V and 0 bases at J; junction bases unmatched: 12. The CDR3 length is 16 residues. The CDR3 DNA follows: TGCAGTGCTGCTAAGTTGGGACAGCGCGACCAAGAGACCCAGTACTTC. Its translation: CSAAKLGQRDQETQYF.

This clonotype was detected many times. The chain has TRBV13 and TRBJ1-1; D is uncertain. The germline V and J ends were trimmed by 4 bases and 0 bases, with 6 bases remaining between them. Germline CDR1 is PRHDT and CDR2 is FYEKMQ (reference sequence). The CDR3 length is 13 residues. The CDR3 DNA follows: TGTGCCAGCAGCTCTCAGATGAACACTGAAGCTTTCTTT. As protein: CASSSQMNTEAFF.